One and the same sample provided the 24 T cell receptor beta chains below, sequenced in a study of T cell responses to AZD1222 COVID-19 vaccine. TCRdb's copy holds only in-frame clones and misses some; the assay was immunoSEQ multiplex PCR. The table records under 150,000 clones, about nine tenths of them present only once. Sequences were derived from peripheral blood, sampled on day 0 of AZD1222 vaccination. The receptor source for this set is an adult in good health.

This sequence joins TRBV27 and TRBJ1-3; TRBD1 matches at 10 bases. Trimming cost V 5 bases and J 7 bases; bases outside gene matches: 5. Germline V CDR1 and CDR2: MNHEY, SMNVEV (reference sequence). The CDR3 runs to 14 residues. The CDR3: CASSPTGGLNTIYF. The CDR3 bases are TGTGCCAGCAGTCCGACAGGGGGCCTGAACACCATATATTTT.

This rearrangement joins TRBV7-8 to TRBJ2-1; a weak D match, TRBD2 (5 bases). The germline V and J ends were trimmed by 3 bases and 5 bases, with 11 bases remaining between them. This CDR3 contains 14 residues. The germline V gene has CDR1 SGHVS and CDR2 FQNEAQ. The CDR3 region has the DNA TGTGCCAGCAGCTTGCGGAGGATCGACAATGAGCAGTTCTTC. Protein sequence: CASSLRRIDNEQFF.

This chain joins TRBV30 and TRBJ1-3, with a tentative D call TRBD1 (5 bases). Trimming shortened V by 2 bases and J by 10 bases, and 15 bases separated the two germline ends. Germline-derived CDR1 and CDR2 are GTSNPN and SVGIG (reference sequence). The CDR3 contains 13 residues. The CDR3 nucleotides are TGTGCCTGGAGTCCCGGGCCCGGGGGGACCATATATTTT. This encodes CAWSPGPGGTIYF.

The chain uses TRBV10-3 and TRBJ1-2; maybe TRBD1 (6 bases). This CDR3 is 14 amino acids long. V was cut by 3 bases and J by 2 bases, with 10 bases left in between. Germline CDR1 is ENHRY and CDR2 is SYGVKD. In DNA, the CDR3 is TGTGCCATCAGTGATCAGACAGGCAACTATGGCTACACCTTC. Translated: CAISDQTGNYGYTF.

The chain combines TRBV11-2 with TRBJ2-1; D uncertain. The CDR3 totals 13 residues. V lost 1 base and J 10 bases, leaving 11 bases between the germline ends. Germline-derived CDR1 and CDR2 are SGHAT and FQNNGV. The CDR3 protein is CASSLVPPGEQFF. CDR3 in DNA: TGTGCCAGCAGCTTAGTACCCCCGGGCGAGCAGTTCTTC. The variable domain in full, with the rest retrieved from reference TRBV11-2 and TRBJ2-1, is EAGVAQSPRYKIIEKRQSVAFWCNPISGHATLYWYQQILGQGPKLLIQFQNNGVVDDSQLPKDRFSAERLKGVDSTLKIQPAKLEDSAVYLCASSLVPPGEQFFGPGTRLTVL.

The chain links TRBV7-9 to TRBJ2-7, with 7 positions matching TRBD2. J gave up 5 bases and V 2 bases, and 15 bases lay outside the gene matches. Germline assignment: CDR1 SEHNR and CDR2 FQNEAQ (reference sequence). This CDR3 has 17 residues. The CDR3 is CASSLRRGSGFSDEQYF. DNA of the CDR3: TGTGCCAGCAGCTTACGGCGCGGGAGCGGGTTTTCGGACGAGCAGTACTTC.

V usage is TRBV5-6 and J usage is TRBJ1-6, with no clear D. This CDR3 region has 14 residues. Trimming removed 4 bases from V and 8 bases from J, with 13 bases in between. CDR1 is SGHDT, CDR2 YYEEEE, per germline. The CDR3 reads CASSPDGSYSPLHF. The CDR3 bases are TGTGCCAGCAGCCCGGACGGGTCATATTCACCCCTCCACTTT.

The gene calls are TRBV6-1 and TRBJ1-1; maybe TRBD1 (6 bases). Germline V gene lookup returns CDR1 MNHNS and CDR2 SASEGT. The CDR3 consists of 16 residues. V lost 0 bases to trimming and J lost 5 bases, with 16 bases between them. The CDR3 loop is CASSEAAGVRRTEAFF. The CDR3 DNA is TGTGCCAGCAGTGAAGCGGCAGGGGTACGGAGGACTGAAGCTTTCTTT.

This chain links TRBV30 with TRBJ2-1; D may be TRBD1 or TRBD2 (5 bases each). The germline V and J ends were trimmed by 5 bases and 7 bases, with 9 bases remaining between them. CDR1 is GTSNPN and CDR2 is SVGIG in the germline V gene (reference sequence). The length of the CDR3 is 11 residues. In DNA form, the CDR3 reads TGTGCCTGGGGGGGAATTAATGAGCAGTTCTTC. It translates to CAWGGINEQFF. Full variable domain (outside the CDR3, taken from reference TRBV30 and TRBJ2-1): SQTIHQWPATLVQPVGSPLSLECTVEGTSNPNLYWYRQAAGRGLQLLFYSVGIGQISSEVPQNLSASRPQDRQFILSSKKLLLSDSGFYLCAWGGINEQFFGPGTRLTVL.

This chain joins TRBV5-8 and TRBJ1-1; possibly TRBD1 for D (6 bases). Germline V lookup: CDR1 SGHTS, CDR2 YDEGEE. V was shortened by 3 bases and J by 0 bases, with 12 bases between the two germline ends. The CDR3 sequence is 15 residues long. CDR3 in DNA: TGTGCCAGCAGCTCCTGGACAGCATTGAACACTGAAGCTTTCTTT. Its translation: CASSSWTALNTEAFF.

The rearrangement joins TRBV7-2 to TRBJ2-7, with TRBD2 identical over 7 bases. The ends lost 0 bases at V and 4 bases at J; junction bases unmatched: 9. The CDR3 extends over 16 amino acids. CDR1 is SGHTA, CDR2 FQGNSA, per germline. The CDR3 loop reads CASSLAAAGWGYEQYF. The CDR3 region has the DNA TGTGCCAGCAGCTTAGCAGCAGCGGGGTGGGGATACGAGCAGTACTTC.

The DNA for the CDR3 is TGTGCCAGCAGTTACTCGATTTCGGGTACCGGGGAGCTGTTTTTT. This gives the protein CASSYSISGTGELFF. The V and J genes are TRBV6-5 and TRBJ2-2; no clear D gene. Germline V gene data show CDR1 as MNHEY and CDR2 as SVGAGI. The V end lost 0 bases, the J end lost 5 bases, and 10 bases lay between the germline ends. The CDR3 has 15 residues.

The V call is TRBV9, the J call TRBJ2-5; a weak D match, TRBD2 (5 bases). V was clipped by 3 bases and J by 9 bases, with 12 bases between them. Germline V gene lookup returns CDR1 SGDLS and CDR2 YYNGEE. The CDR3 loop spans 12 amino acids. CDR3 region: CASSAGVGAQYF. In nucleotides, the CDR3 is TGTGCCAGCAGCGCCGGGGTAGGCGCCCAGTACTTC.

V usage is TRBV4-1 and J usage is TRBJ1-1, with D unclear. The germline V and J ends were trimmed by 1 base and 0 bases, with 6 bases remaining between them. Germline V gene lookup returns CDR1 MGHRA and CDR2 YSYEKL. CDR3 length: 14 residues. CDR3 sequence reads: CASSQGWLNTEAFF. DNA of the CDR3: TGCGCCAGCAGCCAAGGTTGGCTGAACACTGAAGCTTTCTTT.

This rearrangement joins TRBV11-3 to TRBJ1-1; D call uncertain. Germline V gene sequence: CDR1 SGHNT, CDR2 YENEEA. The CDR3 contains 14 residues. V was shortened by 1 base and J by 7 bases, with 13 bases between the two germline ends. The CDR3 DNA follows: TGTGCCAGCAGCTTAGTGGGCGGAATATATGAAGCTTTCTTT. Translating it yields CASSLVGGIYEAFF.

V is TRBV11-3 and J is TRBJ2-2, with D maybe TRBD1 (5 bases). This CDR3 region has 15 residues. Germline V gene sequence: CDR1 SGHNT, CDR2 YENEEA. The ends were cut back, 5 bases at V and 1 base at J, with 11 bases in the middle. CDR3 nucleotides: TGTGCCAGCAGCCCGCTAGGACAGAACACCGGGGAGCTGTTTTTT. This gives the protein CASSPLGQNTGELFF.

The chain joins TRBV4-2 to TRBJ2-1, with 10 bases matching TRBD2. This CDR3 comprises 13 residues. CDR1 and CDR2 (germline): LGHNA, YNFKEQ. Trimming took 10 bases from V and 7 from J; bases not matched to a gene: 7. This CDR3 reads CATSSGSGNEQFF. For the CDR3, the DNA is TGTGCCACCTCTAGCGGGAGCGGGAATGAGCAGTTCTTC.

V and J are TRBV5-4 and TRBJ1-2; D gene unclear. Germline values: CDR1 SGHNT, CDR2 YYREEE (reference sequence). V was cut by 4 bases and J by 3 bases, with 16 bases left in between. This CDR3 is 15 amino acids long. CDR3 nucleotides: TGTGCCAGCAGCCTGCCGGGAGGTTGGGACTATGGCTACACCTTC. Translation gives CASSLPGGWDYGYTF.

The CDR3: CASSPVGGLGSGNTIYF. In DNA, the CDR3 is TGCGCCAGCAGCCCCGTGGGGGGGCTCGGCTCTGGAAACACCATATATTTT. The chain employs TRBV5-1 and TRBJ1-3, with D possibly matching TRBD1 (6 bases). The CDR3 runs to 17 residues. The ends were cut back, 4 bases at V and 0 bases at J, with 17 bases in the middle. CDR1 and CDR2 (germline): SGHRS, YFSETQ.

The genes are TRBV24-1 and TRBJ2-3, with 8 bases matching TRBD1. The CDR3 loop spans 14 amino acids. Germline values: CDR1 KGHDR, CDR2 SFDVKD. Germline trimming cut 3 bases from V and 7 bases from J; bases unmatched to any gene: 5. DNA for the CDR3: TGTGCCACCAGTGATCCCCGGACAGGGAATACGCAGTATTTT. It yields the protein CATSDPRTGNTQYF.

The genes are TRBV7-9 and TRBJ1-5; no clear D gene. Looked up from germline, CDR1 is SEHNR and CDR2 is FQNEAQ (reference sequence). V lost 4 bases and J lost 0, with 10 bases in between. The CDR3 consists of 15 residues. CDR3 residues: CASSSAILSNQPQHF. Written as DNA, the CDR3 is TGTGCCAGCAGCTCCGCCATCCTTAGCAATCAGCCCCAGCATTTT.

The rearrangement joins TRBV5-8 to TRBJ1-5; 9 nucleotides line up with TRBD1. This CDR3 is 15 amino acids long. Trimming took 2 bases from V and 6 from J; bases not matched to a gene: 6. Looked up from germline, CDR1 is SGHTS and CDR2 is YDEGEE. CDR3 region: CASSFGDREGQPQHF. The CDR3 coding sequence is TGTGCCAGCAGCTTCGGGGACAGGGAGGGTCAGCCCCAGCATTTT.

The chain links TRBV7-3 to TRBJ2-1, with D possibly called TRBD1 or TRBD2 (5 bases each). V was clipped by 1 base and J by 7 bases, with 8 bases between them. The length of the CDR3 is 13 residues. Germline-derived CDR1 and CDR2 are SGHTA and FQGTGA. CDR3 sequence: CASSLNWGNEQFF. The CDR3, as DNA: TGTGCCAGCAGCTTAAATTGGGGGAATGAGCAGTTCTTC. Full variable domain (missing parts from reference TRBV7-3 and TRBJ2-1): GAGVSQTPSNKVTEKGKYVELRCDPISGHTALYWYRQSLGQGPEFLIYFQGTGAADDSGLPNDRFFAVRPEGSVSTLKIQRTERGDSAVYLCASSLNWGNEQFFGPGTRLTVL.

V and J are TRBV30 and TRBJ2-5, with D hard to call. Trimming left V 3 bases short and J 3 bases short, with 8 bases between. CDR1 and CDR2 from the germline V gene are GTSNPN and SVGIG (reference sequence). The CDR3 spans 12 residues. The chain's CDR3 is CAWSDLEETQYF. Written as DNA, the CDR3 is TGTGCCTGGAGCGACCTAGAAGAGACCCAGTACTTC.